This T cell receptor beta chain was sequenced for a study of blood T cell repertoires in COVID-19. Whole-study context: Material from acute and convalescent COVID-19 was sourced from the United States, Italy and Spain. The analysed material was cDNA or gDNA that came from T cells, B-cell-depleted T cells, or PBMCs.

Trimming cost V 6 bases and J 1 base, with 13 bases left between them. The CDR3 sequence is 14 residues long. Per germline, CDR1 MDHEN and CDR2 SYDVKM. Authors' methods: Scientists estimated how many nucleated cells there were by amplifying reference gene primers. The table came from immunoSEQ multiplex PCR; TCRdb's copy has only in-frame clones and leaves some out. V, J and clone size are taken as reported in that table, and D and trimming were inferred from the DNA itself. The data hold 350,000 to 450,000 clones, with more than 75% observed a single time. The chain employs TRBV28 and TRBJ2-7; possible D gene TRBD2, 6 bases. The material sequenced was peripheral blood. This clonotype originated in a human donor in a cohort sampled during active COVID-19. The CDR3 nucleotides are TGTGCCAGCAGGGAGCGGGCCTATTCCTACGAGCAGTACTTC. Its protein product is CASRERAYSYEQYF.